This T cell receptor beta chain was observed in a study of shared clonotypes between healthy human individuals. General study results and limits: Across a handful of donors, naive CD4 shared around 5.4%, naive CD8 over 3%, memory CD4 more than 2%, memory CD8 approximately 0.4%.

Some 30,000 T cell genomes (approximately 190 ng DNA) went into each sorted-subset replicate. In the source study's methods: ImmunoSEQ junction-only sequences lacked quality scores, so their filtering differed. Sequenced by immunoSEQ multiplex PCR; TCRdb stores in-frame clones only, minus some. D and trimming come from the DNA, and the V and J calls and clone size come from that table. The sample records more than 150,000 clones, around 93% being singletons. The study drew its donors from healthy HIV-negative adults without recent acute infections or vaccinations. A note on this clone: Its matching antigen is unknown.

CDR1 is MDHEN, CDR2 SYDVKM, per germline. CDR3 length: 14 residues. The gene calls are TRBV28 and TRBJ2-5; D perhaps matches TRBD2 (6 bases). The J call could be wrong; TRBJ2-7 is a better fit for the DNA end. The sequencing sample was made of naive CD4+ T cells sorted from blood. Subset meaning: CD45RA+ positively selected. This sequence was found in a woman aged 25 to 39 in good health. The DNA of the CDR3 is TGTGCCAGCAGCCGGGGAGGCAATACCTACGAGCAGTACTTC. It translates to CASSRGGNTYEQYF.